The 8 T cell receptor beta chains reported below all come from one sample, sequenced in a study of blood T cell repertoires in COVID-19. Sequencing was performed with immunoSEQ multiplex PCR; in TCRdb, only in-frame clones are kept and a portion is missing. The sample consists of approximately 200,000 clones, around 94% of them appearing once. The sample taken for sequencing was peripheral blood. These receptors were obtained from a man aged 30 to 45 with COVID-19, enrolled during active disease.

The rearrangement joins TRBV11-2 to TRBJ2-3; D is perhaps TRBD2 (6 bases). V gave up 1 base and J gave up 1 base, with 9 bases separating them. This CDR3 comprises 15 residues. The germline V gene encodes CDR1 SGHAT and CDR2 FQNNGV. The CDR3 nucleotides are TGTGCCAGCAGCTTAGGTTCGGGGGGCACAGATACGCAGTATTTT. Amino acid sequence: CASSLGSGGTDTQYF.

V is TRBV14 and J is TRBJ2-5; possible D gene TRBD2, 7 bases. The CDR3 loop spans 15 amino acids. Trimming took off 4 bases at V and 4 bases at J, with 16 bases between the two ends. The V gene's germline CDR1 is SGHDN and CDR2 FVKESK. The CDR3 region is CASSPSGGRRETQYF. In nucleotides, the CDR3 is TGTGCCAGCAGCCCCTCCGGGGGGCGAAGAGAGACCCAGTACTTC.

The chain is built from TRBV3-1 (or the pseudogene TRBV3-2) and TRBJ1-2; perhaps TRBD1 as D (6 bases). In germline, CDR1 is LGHDT, CDR2 YNNKEL (reference sequence). V lost 3 bases, J lost 1 base, and 9 bases lay in between. The CDR3 is 14 residues long. CDR3 sequence (DNA): TGTGCCAGCAGCCAGGGGGCGATTAACTATGGCTACACCTTC. Its translation is CASSQGAINYGYTF.

V is TRBV20-1 and J is TRBJ2-1; possible D gene TRBD1, 5 bases. Looked up from germline, CDR1 is DFQATT and CDR2 is SNEGSKA (reference sequence). The CDR3 covers 11 residues. V was clipped by 2 bases and J by 9 bases, with 8 bases between them. The CDR3 spells CSARQGGEQFF. CDR3 nucleotides: TGCAGTGCTAGACAGGGTGGTGAGCAGTTCTTC.

This sequence joins TRBV7-6 and TRBJ2-7, with TRBD1 as a possible D gene (5 bases). CDR3 size: 14 residues. The V end lost 2 bases, the J end lost 2 bases, and 10 bases lay between the germline ends. Germline CDR1 reads SGHVS; CDR2 reads FNYEAQ. CDR3 protein: CASSLTDNTYEQYF. Here the CDR3 DNA reads TGTGCCAGCAGCTTAACGGACAATACCTACGAGCAGTACTTC.

This chain connects TRBV19 to TRBJ1-5; 9 nucleotides match TRBD1. V shed 3 bases and J 6 bases; nucleotides not matched to a gene: 0. The CDR3 has 13 residues. The germline V gene encodes CDR1 LNHDA and CDR2 SQIVND (reference sequence). CDR3 bases: TGTGCCAGTAGTATGGACAGGGGTCAGCCCCAGCATTTT. The encoded protein is CASSMDRGQPQHF.

The chain joins TRBV30 to TRBJ1-1; 9 nucleotides align to TRBD1. CDR1 is GTSNPN and CDR2 is SVGIG in the germline V gene (reference sequence). The junction had 19 bases not matched to a gene; V was cut back by 1 base and J by 4 bases. This CDR3 has 19 amino acids. DNA of the CDR3: TGTGCCTGGAGTGGGGAGCGGGGGGGACAGGGATTACGTTCCACTGAAGCTTTCTTT. This encodes CAWSGERGGQGLRSTEAFF.

The chain employs TRBV7-9 and TRBJ2-3, with 10 bases aligning to TRBD2. Per germline, CDR1 SEHNR and CDR2 FQNEAQ (reference sequence). V lost 5 bases to trimming and J lost 2 bases; unmatched junction nucleotides: 4. The CDR3 contains 15 residues. CDR3 sequence (DNA): TGTGCCAGCAGCCCTACTAGCGGGGCCACAGATACGCAGTATTTT. Its protein product is CASSPTSGATDTQYF.